This T cell receptor (beta chain) appears in the sequencing data of a study of early T cells in non-severe SARS-CoV-2 infection. This CDR3 has 13 amino acids. V gave up 1 base and J gave up 5 bases, with 12 bases separating them. Germline values: CDR1 DFQATT, CDR2 SNEGSKA (reference sequence). This clonotype was counted between two and nine times. Individual cDNA molecules received unique molecular identifiers. Each CDR3 protein gets one entry after TCRdb re-called the 5' RACE reads with MiXCR. This sample yields roughly 57,000 distinct CDR3 sequences, of which 9.5% to 15% are seen a single time; 2.5% belongs to the top ten.

The clonotype comes from an adult who was a healthcare worker with PCR-confirmed SARS-CoV-2 infection or an uninfected control (not recorded which). V usage is TRBV20-1 and J usage is TRBJ2-7; D is undetermined. The sequences come from whole blood, collected at baseline. As DNA, the CDR3 is TGCAGTGCTAGAGCGAGCAGGTCAAACGAGCAGTACTTC. Protein: CSARASRSNEQYF.